This T cell receptor (beta chain) was recorded in a study of spatial heterogeneity in lung cancer. About the research overall: Sequences of the beta chain were consistently detected in greater numbers than alpha-chain sequences.

This clonotype appeared a few times. TCRdb itself ran the 5' RACE reads through MiXCR, one entry per CDR3 protein. The sample lists 20,000 to 25,000 distinct CDR3 sequences; around 4.3% were seen once. Time point: sample taken at primary tumor resection. The donors, fewer than 95 patients with untreated early-stage non-small cell lung cancer, provided the samples. Sequencing covered unsorted whole RNA taken from tumor, nontumor lung or frozen PBMC. This specimen consisted of PBMCs, obtained at surgery. This sequence originates from a male donor with early-stage non-small cell lung cancer.

The CDR3, as DNA: TGTGCCAGCAGCCCGACTAGCGCCGTGGCCGGGGAGCTGTTTTTT. Encoded protein: CASSPTSAVAGELFF. The chain has TRBV7-3 and TRBJ2-2, with 8 positions matching TRBD2. The ends lost 5 bases at V and 6 bases at J; junction bases unmatched: 8. Germline assignment: CDR1 SGHTA and CDR2 FQGTGA. This CDR3 has 15 amino acids.